What follows are 32 T cell receptor beta chains derived from one specimen sequenced in a study of CD4 T cells in relation to SARS-CoV-2 and coronaviruses. Libraries were prepared by immunoSEQ multiplex PCR; TCRdb keeps only in-frame clonotypes and omits some of them. The table lists about 21,000 clones, about 80% of them singletons, with around a sixth in the top ten. Their cognate antigens are unknown. Before the COVID-19 pandemic, during about 2011-2019, CD4+ T cells were taken from unexposed donors. Isolation of CD4+ T cells took place after approximately 10 days in culture. Sequenced input: CD4+ T cells from PBMCs, cultured in vitro. All receptors derive from a human donor in good health.

The rearrangement links TRBV19 to TRBJ2-2, with D possibly TRBD2 on 6 matching bases. The V end lost 3 bases, the J end lost 1 base, and 9 bases lay between the germline ends. The length of the CDR3 is 15 residues. The germline CDR1 and CDR2 sequences are LNHDA and SQIVND (reference sequence). CDR3 in amino acids: CASSIGGLNTGELFF. The CDR3 coding sequence is TGTGCCAGTAGTATTGGGGGACTGAACACCGGGGAGCTGTTTTTT.

The chain couples TRBV2 to TRBJ2-3; the match to TRBD2 covers 7 bases. CDR3 size: 15 residues. Germline lookup yields CDR1 SNHLY and CDR2 FYNNEI. V was clipped by 6 bases and J by 2 bases; unmatched bases: 8. The CDR3 sequence: CASSAILATTDTQYF. The CDR3 DNA sequence: TGTGCCAGCAGCGCAATACTAGCGACCACAGATACGCAGTATTTT.

The chain employs TRBV24-1 and TRBJ2-1; no reliable D call. The CDR3 contains 12 residues. Germline V CDR1 and CDR2: KGHDR, SFDVKD. The V and J ends lost 7 bases and 0 bases respectively, with 3 bases between them. Here the CDR3 reads CATRSSYNEQFF. CDR3 nucleotides: TGTGCCACCAGAAGCTCCTACAATGAGCAGTTCTTC.

The V and J genes are TRBV24-1 and TRBJ1-5, with unresolved D. Trimming removed 9 bases at V and 2 bases at J, with 7 bases between. This CDR3 spans 12 amino acids. Per germline, CDR1 KGHDR and CDR2 SFDVKD. The CDR3 protein is CATARGNQPQHF. The DNA of the CDR3 is TGTGCCACCGCAAGGGGCAATCAGCCCCAGCATTTT.

The CDR3 loop reads CASSYRTGGFSNQPQHF. The CDR3 DNA follows: TGTGCCAGCAGCTACCGGACAGGGGGCTTTAGCAATCAGCCCCAGCATTTT. The J gene is TRBJ1-5, the V gene TRBV28; 11 positions match TRBD1. Trimming cost V 6 bases and J 0 bases; bases outside gene matches: 7. This CDR3 has 17 residues. The germline V gene has CDR1 MDHEN and CDR2 SYDVKM.

The chain carries TRBV7-8 and TRBJ1-5; tentative D call: TRBD1 (5 bases). Trimming left V 5 bases short and J 3 bases short, with 17 bases between. Germline lookup yields CDR1 SGHVS and CDR2 FQNEAQ. This CDR3 is 16 amino acids long. DNA of the CDR3: TGTGCCAGCAGCCCCCGGGGGGGGTTGAACAATCAGCCCCAGCATTTT. Translated: CASSPRGGLNNQPQHF.

J is TRBJ1-1 and V is TRBV5-1, with 7 positions matching TRBD1. V trimming: 2 bases; J trimming: 0 bases; junction bases outside the gene matches: 4. Germline V gives CDR1 SGHRS, CDR2 YFSETQ. There are 15 residues in the CDR3. The CDR3 is CASSFGDRLNTEAFF. DNA of the CDR3: TGCGCCAGCAGCTTTGGGGACAGATTGAACACTGAAGCTTTCTTT.

The chain uses TRBV11-2 and TRBJ1-5, with 7 bases that match TRBD1. V shed 5 bases, J shed 3 bases, and the junction held 4 bases outside the gene matches. This CDR3 spans 14 amino acids. Germline lookup yields CDR1 SGHAT and CDR2 FQNNGV. CDR3 in amino acids: CASSQGDTNQPQHF. CDR3 sequence (DNA): TGTGCCAGCAGCCAGGGGGACACCAATCAGCCCCAGCATTTT.

The J gene is TRBJ2-3, the V gene TRBV7-9; TRBD2 aligns across 9 bases. The CDR3 is made up of 17 amino acids. V lost 5 bases to trimming and J lost 4 bases; unmatched junction nucleotides: 13. Germline CDR1 is SEHNR and CDR2 is FQNEAQ (reference sequence). The CDR3 DNA reads as TGTGCCAGCAGCCCCCCCCCGGGACTAGCTGTGGCAGATACGCAGTATTTT. This sequence encodes CASSPPPGLAVADTQYF.

The chain joins TRBV5-6 to TRBJ2-3; weak D call: TRBD2 (6 bases). The CDR3 is 16 residues long. Trimming left V 1 base short and J 1 base short, with 13 bases between. The germline CDR1 and CDR2 sequences are SGHDT and YYEEEE. The CDR3 DNA is TGTGCCAGCAGCTTGATTGGGGGGTTAGGCACAGATACGCAGTATTTT. Translation gives CASSLIGGLGTDTQYF.

The genes are TRBV7-9 and TRBJ2-5; 9 bases line up with TRBD2. CDR3 length equals 15 residues. Germline CDR1 SEHNR, CDR2 FQNEAQ (reference sequence). With V trimmed by 1 base and J by 5 bases, 5 bases remained unmatched. CDR3 in DNA: TGTGCCAGCAGCTTAGAGGCGGGAGGGAGGGAGACCCAGTACTTC. Translating gives CASSLEAGGRETQYF.

The J gene is TRBJ1-1, the V gene TRBV18; 8 nucleotides match TRBD1. Looked up from germline, CDR1 is KGHSH and CDR2 is LQKENI. CDR3 size: 16 residues. Losses at the gene ends were 0 bases for V and 5 bases for J; bases not matched to a gene: 8. In DNA form, the CDR3 reads TGTGCCAGCTCACCACCGGGACAGGCCGGTGGTACTGAAGCTTTCTTT. Translation: CASSPPGQAGGTEAFF.

This clone was recorded only once. The genes are TRBV19 and TRBJ1-6, with D uncertain. Per the germline V gene, CDR1 is LNHDA and CDR2 is SQIVND (reference sequence). Trimming shortened V by 0 bases and J by 10 bases, and 10 bases separated the two germline ends. The CDR3 runs 14 residues. The CDR3 nucleotides are TGTGCCAGTAGTATAGAAGGTGTCGGATCACCCCTCCACTTT. It is translated as CASSIEGVGSPLHF.

The rearrangement uses TRBV6-5 and TRBJ2-3; D possibly corresponds to TRBD2 (5 bases). The CDR3 has 12 residues. Deletions cut 6 bases from V and 4 bases from J, with 8 bases between. In germline, CDR1 is MNHEY, CDR2 SVGAGI. The CDR3 protein is CASRLVPDTQYF. In nucleotides, the CDR3 is TGTGCCAGCAGACTAGTCCCAGATACGCAGTATTTT.

The chain links TRBV7-9 to TRBJ2-7, with 8 bases fitting TRBD1. Per the germline V gene, CDR1 is SEHNR and CDR2 is FQNEAQ (reference sequence). The CDR3 contains 15 residues. V gave up 5 bases and J gave up 0 bases; unmatched junction bases: 6. The CDR3 DNA reads TGTGCCAGCAGCGGACAGGGTGGGAGCTCCTACGAGCAGTACTTC. Its protein product is CASSGQGGSSYEQYF. Complete variable domain (other parts from reference TRBV7-9 and TRBJ2-7): DTGVSQNPRHKITKRGQNVTFRCDPISEHNRLYWYRQTLGQGPEFLTYFQNEAQLEKSRLLSDRFSAERPKGSFSTLEIQRTEQGDSAMYLCASSGQGGSSYEQYFGPGTRLTVT.

This clone occurred a few times. The rearrangement joins TRBV27 to TRBJ1-5; D might be TRBD1 (5 bases). V was clipped by 2 bases and J by 9 bases, with 8 bases between them. This CDR3 has 12 amino acids. CDR1 is MNHEY, CDR2 SMNVEV, per germline (reference sequence). CDR3 sequence reads: CASSLGATPQHF. The CDR3 DNA is TGTGCCAGCAGTTTAGGGGCGACGCCCCAGCATTTT.

The chain recombines TRBV19 with TRBJ2-2, with TRBD1 identical over 8 bases. The CDR3 length is 16 residues. Germline V gene sequence: CDR1 LNHDA, CDR2 SQIVND (reference sequence). The V and J ends lost 0 bases and 4 bases, in that order; junction bases with no gene match: 4. The chain's CDR3 is CASSIDTGGGTGELFF. The CDR3, as DNA: TGTGCCAGTAGTATAGATACAGGGGGTGGCACCGGGGAGCTGTTTTTT.

This sequence joins TRBV28 and TRBJ2-5; either TRBD1 or TRBD2 may fit D (6 bases each). Trimming took off 7 bases at V and 0 bases at J, with 21 bases between the two ends. CDR1 is MDHEN, CDR2 SYDVKM, per germline. The CDR3 has 17 residues. The CDR3 region has the DNA TGTGCCAGCACCCTCGCCTGGGGGGCGGGTCACCAAGAGACCCAGTACTTC. Protein: CASTLAWGAGHQETQYF.

The chain joins TRBV27 to TRBJ2-2, with 8 bases identical to TRBD1. CDR1 is MNHEY and CDR2 is SMNVEV in the germline V gene (reference sequence). The CDR3 loop spans 18 amino acids. V shed 6 bases and J 7 bases; nucleotides not matched to a gene: 19. The CDR3 is CASSLKGLAGGVFGELFF. In nucleotides, the CDR3 is TGTGCCAGCAGCCTAAAGGGGTTGGCAGGGGGCGTTTTCGGGGAGCTGTTTTTT.

The V gene is TRBV5-4, the J gene TRBJ2-1, with 14 bases aligning to TRBD2. Losses at the gene ends were 4 bases for V and 9 bases for J; bases not matched to a gene: 12. Germline CDR1 and CDR2: SGHNT and YYREEE (reference sequence). The CDR3 covers 17 residues. This chain's CDR3 is CASSPTIGTSGRGEQFF. The CDR3, as DNA: TGTGCCAGCAGCCCAACCATCGGGACTAGCGGGAGAGGTGAGCAGTTCTTC.

The chain links TRBV10-1 to TRBJ2-7; 8 bases fit TRBD1. Germline values: CDR1 WNHNN, CDR2 SYGVQD (reference sequence). The CDR3 consists of 13 residues. With 4 bases clipped from V and 3 bases from J, the junction kept 2 bases outside the gene matches. This CDR3 reads CASSVGQGYEQYF. The CDR3 nucleotides are TGCGCCAGCAGTGTTGGACAGGGCTACGAGCAGTACTTC.

This chain uses TRBV19 with TRBJ2-2, with 10 bases matching TRBD2. Germline trimming cut 3 bases from V and 2 bases from J; bases unmatched to any gene: 6. The CDR3 consists of 17 residues. Germline V gene lookup returns CDR1 LNHDA and CDR2 SQIVND (reference sequence). This CDR3 reads CASSIGLAELNTGELFF. The DNA for the CDR3 is TGTGCCAGTAGTATCGGACTAGCGGAACTCAACACCGGGGAGCTGTTTTTT. Full variable domain (remainder filled in from reference TRBV19 and TRBJ2-2): DGGITQSPKYLFRKEGQNVTLSCEQNLNHDAMYWYRQDPGQGLRLIYYSQIVNDFQKGDIAEGYSVSREKKESFPLTVTSAQKNPTAFYLCASSIGLAELNTGELFFGEGSRLTVL.

The chain links TRBV6-4 to TRBJ2-3, with 8 nucleotides matching TRBD1. Per germline, CDR1 MRHNA and CDR2 SNTAGT. Unmatched junction bases numbered 7, after V lost 6 bases and J lost 5 bases. There are 14 residues in the CDR3. CDR3 in DNA: TGTGCCAGCAGCCTCGGACAGGGCCTAGATACGCAGTATTTT. Its translation: CASSLGQGLDTQYF.

The rearrangement uses TRBV3-1 (or the pseudogene TRBV3-2) and TRBJ2-5, with D tentatively TRBD1 (7 bases). With 0 bases removed from V and 6 bases from J, the gap between germline ends came to 14 bases. The germline V gene has CDR1 LGHDT and CDR2 YNNKEL (reference sequence). This CDR3 has 15 amino acids. The CDR3 DNA follows: TGTGCCAGCAGCCAAGACGCGGCAGGGGGGAAGACCCAGTACTTC. It translates to CASSQDAAGGKTQYF.

The CDR3 region has the DNA TGTGCCAGCACCGACGTGTTGAGCTACGAGCAGTACTTC. This sequence encodes CASTDVLSYEQYF. The J gene is TRBJ2-7, the V gene TRBV6-5; D uncertain. The CDR3 covers 13 residues. Germline V gene lookup returns CDR1 MNHEY and CDR2 SVGAGI. The germline V and J ends were trimmed by 7 bases and 3 bases, with 13 bases remaining between them.

This rearrangement joins TRBV6-5 to TRBJ2-1, with D possibly called TRBD1 or TRBD2 (5 bases each). Germline CDR1 and CDR2: MNHEY and SVGAGI. The CDR3 contains 14 residues. The V gene lost 7 bases and the J gene lost 7 bases, with 17 bases spanning the gap. CDR3 protein: CASKTGTPHNEQFF. The DNA for the CDR3 is TGTGCCAGCAAGACCGGGACCCCGCATAATGAGCAGTTCTTC.

The chain employs TRBV6-5 and TRBJ2-7; 8 nucleotides line up with TRBD1. V dropped 6 bases and J dropped 9; count of bases not matched to a gene: 7. The CDR3 contains 12 residues. CDR1 is MNHEY and CDR2 is SVGAGI in the germline V gene. The chain's CDR3 is CASSKPTGGQYF. The CDR3 DNA sequence: TGTGCCAGCAGCAAGCCCACAGGGGGGCAGTACTTC.

The V gene is TRBV19, the J gene TRBJ2-2, with D unclear. V was cut by 7 bases and J by 6 bases, with 12 bases left in between. Germline-derived CDR1 and CDR2 are LNHDA and SQIVND (reference sequence). This CDR3 region has 13 residues. In DNA form, the CDR3 reads TGTGCCAGTAATCGGATCCCTCCCGGGGAGCTGTTTTTT. Protein sequence: CASNRIPPGELFF.

This chain uses TRBV28 with TRBJ2-5; the match to TRBD2 covers 9 bases. The CDR3 length is 16 residues. The junction had 19 bases not matched to a gene; V was cut back by 8 bases and J by 9 bases. Germline CDR1 reads MDHEN; CDR2 reads SYDVKM. CDR3 in DNA: TGTGCCAGCCGCTCATCCGGGACTAGCAGCCAGGGGGCCCAGTACTTC. Translated, it gives CASRSSGTSSQGAQYF.

The chain carries TRBV7-7 and TRBJ2-1; D possibly matches TRBD1 or TRBD2 (5 bases each). In germline, CDR1 is SSHAT, CDR2 FNYEAQ (reference sequence). V shed 5 bases and J shed 5 bases, with 19 bases lying between them. The CDR3 runs to 16 residues. The CDR3 here is CASSPAGTGNHNEQFF. The DNA for the CDR3 is TGTGCCAGCAGCCCGGCCGGGACGGGGAACCACAATGAGCAGTTCTTC.

The chain links TRBV19 to TRBJ1-4, with 9 bases lining up with TRBD1. The CDR3 loop spans 15 amino acids. Germline V CDR1 and CDR2: LNHDA, SQIVND (reference sequence). Losses at the gene ends were 3 bases for V and 7 bases for J; bases not matched to a gene: 6. CDR3 DNA: TGTGCCAGTAGTATCCTGGGACAGGGCGCTGAAAAACTGTTTTTT. It is translated as CASSILGQGAEKLFF.

The chain recombines TRBV4-1 with TRBJ2-7; 10 bases fit TRBD2. V lost 3 bases to trimming and J lost 6 bases; unmatched junction nucleotides: 11. The CDR3 extends over 16 amino acids. Germline CDR1 reads MGHRA; CDR2 reads YSYEKL. The CDR3 nucleotides read TGCGCCAGCAGCCAGGTGCCGGGACTAGCGTCTGGCGAGCAGTACTTC. Residues: CASSQVPGLASGEQYF.